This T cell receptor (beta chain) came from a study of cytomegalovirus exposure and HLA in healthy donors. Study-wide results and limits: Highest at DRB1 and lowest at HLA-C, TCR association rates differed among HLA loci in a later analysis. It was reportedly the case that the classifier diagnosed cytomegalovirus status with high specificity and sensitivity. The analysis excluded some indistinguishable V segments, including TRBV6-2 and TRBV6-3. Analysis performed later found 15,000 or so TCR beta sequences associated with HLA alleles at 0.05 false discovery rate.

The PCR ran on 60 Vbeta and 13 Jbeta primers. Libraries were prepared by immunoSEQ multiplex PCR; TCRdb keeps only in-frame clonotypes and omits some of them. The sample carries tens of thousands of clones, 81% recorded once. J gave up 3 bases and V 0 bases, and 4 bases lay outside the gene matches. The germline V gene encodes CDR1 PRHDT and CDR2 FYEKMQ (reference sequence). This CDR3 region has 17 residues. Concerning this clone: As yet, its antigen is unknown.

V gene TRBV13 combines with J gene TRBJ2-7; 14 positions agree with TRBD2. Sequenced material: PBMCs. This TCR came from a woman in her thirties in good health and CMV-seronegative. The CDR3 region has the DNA TGTGCCAGCAGCTTAGGGGGGACTAGCGGGAGTAACTACGAGCAGTACTTC. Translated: CASSLGGTSGSNYEQYF.